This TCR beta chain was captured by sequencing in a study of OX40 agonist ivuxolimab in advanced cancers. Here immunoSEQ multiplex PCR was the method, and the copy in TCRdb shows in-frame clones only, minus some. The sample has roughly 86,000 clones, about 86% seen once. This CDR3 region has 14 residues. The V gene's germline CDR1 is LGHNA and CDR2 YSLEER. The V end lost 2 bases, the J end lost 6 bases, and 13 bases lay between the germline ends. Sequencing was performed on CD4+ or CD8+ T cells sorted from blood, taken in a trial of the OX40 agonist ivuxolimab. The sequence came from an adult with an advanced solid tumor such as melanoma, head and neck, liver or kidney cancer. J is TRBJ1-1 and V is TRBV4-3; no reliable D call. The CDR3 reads CASSQKTRAAEAFF. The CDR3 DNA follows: TGCGCCAGCAGCCAAAAAACAAGGGCCGCTGAAGCTTTCTTT.